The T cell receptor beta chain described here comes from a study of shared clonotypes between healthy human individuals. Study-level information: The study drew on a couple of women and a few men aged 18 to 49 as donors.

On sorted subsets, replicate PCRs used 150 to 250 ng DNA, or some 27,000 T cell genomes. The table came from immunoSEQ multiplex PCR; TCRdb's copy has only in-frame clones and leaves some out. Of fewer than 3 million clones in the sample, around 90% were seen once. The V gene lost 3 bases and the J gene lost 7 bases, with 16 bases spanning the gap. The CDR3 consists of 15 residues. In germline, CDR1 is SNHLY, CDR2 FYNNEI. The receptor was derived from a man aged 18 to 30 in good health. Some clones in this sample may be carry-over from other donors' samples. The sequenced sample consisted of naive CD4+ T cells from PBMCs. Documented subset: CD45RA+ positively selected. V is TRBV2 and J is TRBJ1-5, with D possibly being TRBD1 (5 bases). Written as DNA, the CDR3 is TGTGCCAGCAGTGAGATCGGGACCCGACACCAGCCCCAGCATTTT. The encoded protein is CASSEIGTRHQPQHF.